This TCR beta chain came from a study of blood T cell repertoires in COVID-19. For the study at large: The samples span acute and convalescent COVID-19 from the United States, Italy and Spain.

V was trimmed by 0 bases and J by 12 bases, leaving 14 bases between them. CDR1 and CDR2 (germline): LNHNV, YYDKDF (reference sequence). The CDR3 has 14 amino acids. As originally analysed: Estimated nucleated cell counts came from reference gene primer amplification. Profiling relied on immunoSEQ multiplex PCR, and the TCRdb table lists in-frame clones only, not all of them. That table is the source of V, J and clone size, and D and trimming were worked out from the DNA. The sample lists tens of thousands of clones, 75% to 90% seen once, with about 31% in the top ten. The sequenced sample was peripheral blood. This chain connects TRBV15 to TRBJ1-4; maybe TRBD1 (5 bases). The source is a man aged 55 to 70 with COVID-19, enrolled during active disease. The CDR3 reads CATSRENRLGQLFF. CDR3 DNA: TGTGCCACCAGCAGAGAGAACAGGTTAGGACAACTGTTTTTT.